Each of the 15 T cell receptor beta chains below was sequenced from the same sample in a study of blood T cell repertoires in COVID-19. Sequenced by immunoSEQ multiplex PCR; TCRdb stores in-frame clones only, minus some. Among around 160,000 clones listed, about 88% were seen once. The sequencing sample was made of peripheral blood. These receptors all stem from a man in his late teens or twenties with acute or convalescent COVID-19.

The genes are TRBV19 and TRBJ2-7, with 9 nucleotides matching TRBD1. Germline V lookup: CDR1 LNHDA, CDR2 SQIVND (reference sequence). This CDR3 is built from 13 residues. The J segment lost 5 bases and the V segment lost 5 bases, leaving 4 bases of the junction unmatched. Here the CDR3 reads CASSEQGAHEQYF. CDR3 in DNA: TGTGCCAGTAGTGAACAGGGGGCCCACGAGCAGTACTTC.

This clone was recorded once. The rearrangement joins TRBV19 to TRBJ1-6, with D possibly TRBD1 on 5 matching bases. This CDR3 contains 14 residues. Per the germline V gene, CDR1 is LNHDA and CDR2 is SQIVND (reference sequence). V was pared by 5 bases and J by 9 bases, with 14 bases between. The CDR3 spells CASSPSGGASPLHF. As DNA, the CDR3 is TGTGCCAGTAGTCCATCCGGGGGTGCTTCACCCCTCCACTTT. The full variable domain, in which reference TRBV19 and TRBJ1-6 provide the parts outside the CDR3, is DGGITQSPKYLFRKEGQNVTLSCEQNLNHDAMYWYRQDPGQGLRLIYYSQIVNDFQKGDIAEGYSVSREKKESFPLTVTSAQKNPTAFYLCASSPSGGASPLHFGNGTRLTVT.

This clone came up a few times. CDR3 amino acids: CASSLTGHRYSSNQPQHF. Written as DNA, the CDR3 is TGTGCCAGCAGCTTGACGGGACATCGTTACAGTAGCAATCAGCCCCAGCATTTT. The chain combines TRBV7-7 with TRBJ1-5; D might be TRBD1 (6 bases). The V end lost 3 bases, the J end lost 0 bases, and 18 bases lay between the germline ends. Germline-derived CDR1 and CDR2 are SSHAT and FNYEAQ (reference sequence). The CDR3 contains 18 residues.

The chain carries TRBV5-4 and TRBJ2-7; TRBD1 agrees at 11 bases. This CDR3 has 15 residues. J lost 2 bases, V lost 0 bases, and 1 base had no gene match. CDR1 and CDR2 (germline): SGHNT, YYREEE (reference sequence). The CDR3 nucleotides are TGTGCCAGCAGCTTGGAGGACAGGGGGCCCTACGAGCAGTACTTC. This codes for CASSLEDRGPYEQYF.

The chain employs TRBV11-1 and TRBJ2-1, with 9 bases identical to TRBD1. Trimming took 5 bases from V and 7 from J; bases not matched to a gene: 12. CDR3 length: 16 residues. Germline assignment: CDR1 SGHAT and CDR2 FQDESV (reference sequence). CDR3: CASSPPAGQGKNEQFF. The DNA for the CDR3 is TGTGCCAGCAGCCCACCTGCCGGACAGGGGAAGAATGAGCAGTTCTTC.

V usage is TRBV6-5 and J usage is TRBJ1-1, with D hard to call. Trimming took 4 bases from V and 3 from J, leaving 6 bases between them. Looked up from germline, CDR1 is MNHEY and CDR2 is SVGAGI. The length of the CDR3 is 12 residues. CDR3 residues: CASSSEDTEAFF. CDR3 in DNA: TGTGCCAGCAGTTCAGAGGACACTGAAGCTTTCTTT.

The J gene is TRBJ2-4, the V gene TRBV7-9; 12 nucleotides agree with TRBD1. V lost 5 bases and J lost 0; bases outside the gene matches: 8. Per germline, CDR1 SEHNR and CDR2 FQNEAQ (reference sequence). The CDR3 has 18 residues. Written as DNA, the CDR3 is TGTGCCAGCAGCCCCGGGACAGGGGGCGTAACAGCCAAAAACATTCAGTACTTC. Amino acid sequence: CASSPGTGGVTAKNIQYF.

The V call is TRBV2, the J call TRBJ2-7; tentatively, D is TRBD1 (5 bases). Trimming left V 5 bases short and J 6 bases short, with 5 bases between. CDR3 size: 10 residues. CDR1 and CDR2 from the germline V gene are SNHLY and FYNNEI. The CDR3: CASSRGEQYV. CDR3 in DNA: TGTGCCAGCAGTAGGGGCGAGCAGTACGTC.

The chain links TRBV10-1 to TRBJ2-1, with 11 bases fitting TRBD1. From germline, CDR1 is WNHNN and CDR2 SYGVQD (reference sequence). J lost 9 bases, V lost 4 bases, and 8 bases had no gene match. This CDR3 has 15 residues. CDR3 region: CASSGGTGGSGEQFF. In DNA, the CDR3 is TGCGCCAGCAGTGGGGGGACAGGGGGGTCTGGTGAGCAGTTCTTC.

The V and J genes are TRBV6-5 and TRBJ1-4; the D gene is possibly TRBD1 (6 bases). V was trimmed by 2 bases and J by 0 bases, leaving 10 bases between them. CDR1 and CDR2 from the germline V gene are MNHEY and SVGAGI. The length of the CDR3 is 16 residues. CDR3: CASSYRTDATNEKLFF. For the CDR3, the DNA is TGTGCCAGCAGTTACAGGACAGACGCAACTAATGAAAAACTGTTTTTT.

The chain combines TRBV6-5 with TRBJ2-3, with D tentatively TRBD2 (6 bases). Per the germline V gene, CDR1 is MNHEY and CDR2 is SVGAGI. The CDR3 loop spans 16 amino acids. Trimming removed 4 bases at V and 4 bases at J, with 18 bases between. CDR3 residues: CASSSYSGGSADTQYF. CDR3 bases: TGTGCCAGCAGTTCCTATAGCGGTGGTTCTGCAGATACGCAGTATTTT.

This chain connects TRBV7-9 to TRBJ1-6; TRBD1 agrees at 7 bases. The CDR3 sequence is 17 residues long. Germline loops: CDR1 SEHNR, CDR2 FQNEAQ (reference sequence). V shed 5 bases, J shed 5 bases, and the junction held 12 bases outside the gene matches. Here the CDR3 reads CASSLIQGTVHNSPLHF. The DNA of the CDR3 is TGTGCCAGCAGCCTAATACAGGGGACCGTCCATAATTCACCCCTCCACTTT.

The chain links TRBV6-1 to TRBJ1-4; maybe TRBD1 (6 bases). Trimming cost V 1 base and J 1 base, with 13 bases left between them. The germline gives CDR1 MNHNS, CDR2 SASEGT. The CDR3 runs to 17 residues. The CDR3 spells CASSEVVIGGTNEKLFF. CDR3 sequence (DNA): TGTGCCAGCAGTGAAGTTGTAATAGGGGGAACTAATGAAAAACTGTTTTTT.

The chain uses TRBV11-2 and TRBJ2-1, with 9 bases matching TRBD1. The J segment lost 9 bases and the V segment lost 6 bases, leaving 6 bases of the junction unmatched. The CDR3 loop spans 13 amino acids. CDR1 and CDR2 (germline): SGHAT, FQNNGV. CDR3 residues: CASRSGTGFEQFF. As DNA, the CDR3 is TGTGCCAGCAGATCTGGGACAGGGTTTGAGCAGTTCTTC.

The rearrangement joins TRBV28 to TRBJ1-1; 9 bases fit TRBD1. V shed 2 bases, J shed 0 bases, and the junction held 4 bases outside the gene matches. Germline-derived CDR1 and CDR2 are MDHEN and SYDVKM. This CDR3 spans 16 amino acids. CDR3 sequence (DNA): TGTGCCAGCAGTTTAATAGGACAGGGGATGAACACTGAAGCTTTCTTT. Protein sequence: CASSLIGQGMNTEAFF.